This TCR beta chain was recorded in a study of T-cell memory formation after mild COVID-19. TCRdb redid the calling of the 5' RACE reads with MiXCR, one entry per CDR3 protein. The sample has about 620,000 distinct CDR3 sequences, roughly 18% seen once; the top ten hold more than 10%. Germline V gene lookup returns CDR1 MNHNS and CDR2 SASEGT. The trim removed 6 bases at V and 6 bases at J, leaving 12 bases unmatched. This CDR3 has 15 amino acids. The V call is TRBV6-1, the J call TRBJ2-7; 9 bases align to TRBD1. The clonotype comes from an adult woman who had mild COVID-19 (a few samples of this study predate the infection). Cell type and time point are not known. The sequencing sample was made of PBMCs or a T cell subset sorted from them (not recorded which). This CDR3 is CASRSPRDRDSEQYF. CDR3 in DNA: TGTGCCAGCAGAAGTCCCCGGGACAGGGATTCCGAGCAGTACTTC.